The subject of this entry is one TCR beta chain. The CDR3 is made up of 14 amino acids. Per the germline V gene, CDR1 is SQVTM and CDR2 is ANQGSEA. Germline trimming cut 4 bases from V and 1 base from J; bases unmatched to any gene: 4. This sample stems from a study of beta chain features in type 1 diabetes. Expressed TCRB transcripts were sequenced, since all the RNA that had been isolated was reverse transcribed. The repertoire was sequenced with immunoSEQ multiplex PCR; TCRdb's copy has only in-frame clones and lacks some. The sample consists of 360,000 or so clones, about 19% of them appearing once.

The genes are TRBV29-1 and TRBJ2-3; 8 bases fit TRBD2. The receptor was isolated from a woman under 30 in good health. The material sequenced was naive CD4+ T cells from blood. The CDR3 DNA reads TGCAGCGTTGCTCCGACTAGCGGCACAGATACGCAGTATTTT. Its translation: CSVAPTSGTDTQYF.